This TCR beta chain came from a study of blood T cell repertoires in COVID-19. Across the study: Sites across the United States, Italy and Spain contributed samples from acute and convalescent COVID-19. T cells, B-cell-depleted T cells, or PBMCs provided the cDNA or gDNA that served as material.

The CDR3 runs to 15 residues. Germline assignment: CDR1 LGHDT and CDR2 YNNKEL (reference sequence). V was pared by 3 bases and J by 0 bases, with 3 bases of the junction left unmatched. Method: immunoSEQ multiplex PCR; TCRdb's copy keeps in-frame clones and lacks some. The sample has 95,000 or so clones; around 90% are singletons. The chain recombines TRBV3-1 (or the pseudogene TRBV3-2) with TRBJ1-1, with 8 nucleotides matching TRBD1. The sequencing sample was made of peripheral blood. The source is a woman in her seventies with acute or convalescent COVID-19. The CDR3 DNA reads TGTGCCAGCAGCCATTCGACAGGGGTGAACACTGAAGCTTTCTTT. It codes for CASSHSTGVNTEAFF.